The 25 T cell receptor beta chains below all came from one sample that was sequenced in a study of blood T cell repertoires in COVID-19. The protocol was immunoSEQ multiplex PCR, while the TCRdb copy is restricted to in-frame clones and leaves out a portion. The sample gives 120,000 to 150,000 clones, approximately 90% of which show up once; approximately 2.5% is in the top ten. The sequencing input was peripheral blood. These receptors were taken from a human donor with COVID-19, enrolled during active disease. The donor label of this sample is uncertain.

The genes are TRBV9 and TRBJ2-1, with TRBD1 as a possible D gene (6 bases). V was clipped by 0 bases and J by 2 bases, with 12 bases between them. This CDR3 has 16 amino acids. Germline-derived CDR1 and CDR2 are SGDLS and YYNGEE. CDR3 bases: TGTGCCAGCAGCGTAGGTCTGGACAGTGCCTACAATGAGCAGTTCTTC. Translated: CASSVGLDSAYNEQFF.

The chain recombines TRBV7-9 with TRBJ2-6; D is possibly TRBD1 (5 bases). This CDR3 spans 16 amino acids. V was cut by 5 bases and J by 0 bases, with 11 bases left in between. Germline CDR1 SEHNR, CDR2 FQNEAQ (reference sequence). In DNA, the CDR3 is TGTGCCAGCAGCCCTGGACATACCTCTGGGGCCAACGTCCTGACTTTC. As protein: CASSPGHTSGANVLTF.

The CDR3 nucleotides are TGTGCCAGCAGACAGGGGGTAAGCACTGAAGCTTTCTTT. Encoded protein: CASRQGVSTEAFF. The V gene is TRBV2, the J gene TRBJ1-1; 8 nucleotides align to TRBD1. Per germline, CDR1 SNHLY and CDR2 FYNNEI. V shed 6 bases and J 4 bases; nucleotides not matched to a gene: 4. This CDR3 contains 13 residues.

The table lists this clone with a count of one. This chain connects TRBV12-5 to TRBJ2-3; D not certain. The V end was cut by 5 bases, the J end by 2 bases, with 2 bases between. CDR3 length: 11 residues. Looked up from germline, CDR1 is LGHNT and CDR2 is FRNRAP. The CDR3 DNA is TGTGCTAGTGGTCTCACAGATACGCAGTATTTT. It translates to CASGLTDTQYF.

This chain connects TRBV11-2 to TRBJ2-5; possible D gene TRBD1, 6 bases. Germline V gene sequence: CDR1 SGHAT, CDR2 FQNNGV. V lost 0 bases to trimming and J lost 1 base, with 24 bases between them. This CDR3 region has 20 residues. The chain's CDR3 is CASSLDRWNGAWGRQETQYF. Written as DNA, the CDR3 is TGTGCCAGCAGCTTAGATAGGTGGAACGGGGCTTGGGGGCGCCAAGAGACCCAGTACTTC. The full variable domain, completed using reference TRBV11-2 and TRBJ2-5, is EAGVAQSPRYKIIEKRQSVAFWCNPISGHATLYWYQQILGQGPKLLIQFQNNGVVDDSQLPKDRFSAERLKGVDSTLKIQPAKLEDSAVYLCASSLDRWNGAWGRQETQYFGPGTRLLVL.

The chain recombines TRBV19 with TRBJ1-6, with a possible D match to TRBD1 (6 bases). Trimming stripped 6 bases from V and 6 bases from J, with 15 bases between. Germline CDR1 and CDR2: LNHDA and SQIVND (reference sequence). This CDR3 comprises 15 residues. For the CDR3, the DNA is TGTGCCAGTAGCCATTTTGACAGGACTAATTCACCCCTCCACTTT. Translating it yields CASSHFDRTNSPLHF.

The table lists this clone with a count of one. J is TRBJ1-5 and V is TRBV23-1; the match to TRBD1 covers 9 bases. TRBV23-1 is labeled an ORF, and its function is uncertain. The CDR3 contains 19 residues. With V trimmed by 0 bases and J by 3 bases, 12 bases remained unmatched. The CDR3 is CASSQSGTGFSNTNQPQHF. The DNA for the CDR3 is TGCGCCAGCAGTCAATCGGGGACAGGGTTTTCGAATACCAATCAGCCCCAGCATTTT.

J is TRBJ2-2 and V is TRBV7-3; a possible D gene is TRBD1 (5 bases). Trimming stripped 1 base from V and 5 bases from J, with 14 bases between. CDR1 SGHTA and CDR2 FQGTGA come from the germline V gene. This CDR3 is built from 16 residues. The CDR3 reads CASSLRGGAETGELFF. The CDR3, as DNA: TGTGCCAGCAGCTTAAGAGGTGGGGCAGAGACCGGGGAGCTGTTTTTT.

The CDR3 loop is CASSSGQGVQPQHF. The CDR3 DNA is TGTGCCAGCAGCTCTGGACAGGGGGTTCAGCCCCAGCATTTT. This chain links TRBV7-9 with TRBJ1-5; TRBD1 aligns across 10 bases. CDR1 is SEHNR, CDR2 FQNEAQ, per germline (reference sequence). Trimming took 4 bases from V and 6 from J; bases not matched to a gene: 3. The CDR3 spans 14 residues.

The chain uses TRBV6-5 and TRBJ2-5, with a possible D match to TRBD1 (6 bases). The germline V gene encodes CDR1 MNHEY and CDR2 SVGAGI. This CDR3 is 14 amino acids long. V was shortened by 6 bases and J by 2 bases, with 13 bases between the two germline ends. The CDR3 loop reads CASRTHREQETQYF. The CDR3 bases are TGTGCCAGCAGGACCCACAGGGAACAAGAGACCCAGTACTTC.

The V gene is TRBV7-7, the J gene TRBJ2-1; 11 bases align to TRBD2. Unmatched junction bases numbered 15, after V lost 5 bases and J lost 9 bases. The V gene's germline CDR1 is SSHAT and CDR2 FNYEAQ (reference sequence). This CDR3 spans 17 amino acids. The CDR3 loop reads CASSPVGVSGGAGEQFF. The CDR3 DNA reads TGTGCCAGCAGCCCTGTGGGTGTTAGCGGGGGGGCGGGTGAGCAGTTCTTC. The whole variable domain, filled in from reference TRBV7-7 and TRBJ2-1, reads GAGVSQSPRYKVTKRGQDVTLRCDPISSHATLYWYQQALGQGPEFLTYFNYEAQPDKSGLPSDRFSAERPEGSISTLTIQRTEQRDSAMYRCASSPVGVSGGAGEQFFGPGTRLTVL.

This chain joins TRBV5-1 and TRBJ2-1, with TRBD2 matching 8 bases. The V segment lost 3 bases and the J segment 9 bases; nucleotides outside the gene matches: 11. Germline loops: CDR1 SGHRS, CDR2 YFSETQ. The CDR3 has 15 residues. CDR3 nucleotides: TGCGCCAGCAGCTCCAGTGCGGGGGGCACCCGTGAGCAGTTCTTC. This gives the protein CASSSSAGGTREQFF.

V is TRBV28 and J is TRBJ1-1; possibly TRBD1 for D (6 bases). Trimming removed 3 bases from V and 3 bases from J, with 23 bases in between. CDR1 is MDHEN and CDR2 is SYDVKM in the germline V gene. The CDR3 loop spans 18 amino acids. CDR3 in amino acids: CASSFWAGARNRDTEAFF. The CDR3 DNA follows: TGTGCCAGCAGTTTTTGGGCAGGGGCCCGGAATCGGGACACTGAAGCTTTCTTT.

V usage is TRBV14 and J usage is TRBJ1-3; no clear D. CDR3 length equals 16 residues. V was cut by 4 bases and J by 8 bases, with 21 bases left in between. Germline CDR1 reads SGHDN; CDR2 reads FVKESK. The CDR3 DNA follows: TGTGCCAGCAGCCCTCCCGGGAGGTCAGTCTCGGACACCATATATTTT. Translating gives CASSPPGRSVSDTIYF.

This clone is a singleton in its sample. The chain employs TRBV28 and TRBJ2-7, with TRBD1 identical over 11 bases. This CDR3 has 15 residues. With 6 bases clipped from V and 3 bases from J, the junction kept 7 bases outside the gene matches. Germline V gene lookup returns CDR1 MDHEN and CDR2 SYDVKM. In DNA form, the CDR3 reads TGTGCCAGCAGCTCCCCAGGGACAGGGGGCTACGAGCAGTACTTC. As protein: CASSSPGTGGYEQYF.

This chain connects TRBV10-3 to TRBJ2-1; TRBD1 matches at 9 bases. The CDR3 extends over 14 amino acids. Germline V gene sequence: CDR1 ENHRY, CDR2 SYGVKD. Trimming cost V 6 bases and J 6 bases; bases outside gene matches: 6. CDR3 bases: TGTGCCATCAGGGGACAGGGCGTATCCAATGAGCAGTTCTTC. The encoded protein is CAIRGQGVSNEQFF.

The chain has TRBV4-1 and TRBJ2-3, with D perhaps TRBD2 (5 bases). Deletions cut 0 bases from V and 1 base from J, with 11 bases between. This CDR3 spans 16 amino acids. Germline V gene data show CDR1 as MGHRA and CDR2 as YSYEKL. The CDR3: CASSQEVWGGTDTQYF. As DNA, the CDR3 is TGCGCCAGCAGCCAAGAGGTCTGGGGAGGCACAGATACGCAGTATTTT.

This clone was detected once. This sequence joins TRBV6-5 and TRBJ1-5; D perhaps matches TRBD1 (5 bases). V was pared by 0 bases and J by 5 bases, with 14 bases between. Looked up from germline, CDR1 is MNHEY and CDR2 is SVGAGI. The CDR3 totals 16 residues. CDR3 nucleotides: TGTGCCAGCAGTTACTCCGGGTTGGCAGGGTATCAGCCCCAGCATTTT. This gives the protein CASSYSGLAGYQPQHF.

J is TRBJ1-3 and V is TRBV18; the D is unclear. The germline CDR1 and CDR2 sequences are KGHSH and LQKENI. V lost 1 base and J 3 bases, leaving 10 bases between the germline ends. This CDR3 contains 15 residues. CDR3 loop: CASSPREGGGNTIYF. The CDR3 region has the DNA TGTGCCAGCTCACCACGAGAGGGTGGTGGAAACACCATATATTTT.

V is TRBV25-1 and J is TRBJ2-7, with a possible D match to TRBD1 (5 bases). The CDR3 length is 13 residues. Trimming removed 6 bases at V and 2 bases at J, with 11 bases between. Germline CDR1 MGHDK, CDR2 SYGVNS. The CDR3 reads CASSQTAPYEQYF. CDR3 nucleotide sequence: TGTGCCAGCAGCCAGACAGCCCCCTACGAGCAGTACTTC.

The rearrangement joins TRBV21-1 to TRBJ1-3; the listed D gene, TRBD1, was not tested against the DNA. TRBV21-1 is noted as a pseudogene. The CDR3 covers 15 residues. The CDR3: CASSKRSGDGNTIYF. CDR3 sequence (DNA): TGTGCCAGCAGCAAAAGGTCAGGGGATGGAAACACCATATATTTT.

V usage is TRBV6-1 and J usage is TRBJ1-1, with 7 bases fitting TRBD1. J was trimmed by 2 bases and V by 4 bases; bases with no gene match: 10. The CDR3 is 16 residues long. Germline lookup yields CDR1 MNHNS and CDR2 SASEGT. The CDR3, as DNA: TGTGCCAGCAGTGGACCTCGACAGGGATACAACACTGAAGCTTTCTTT. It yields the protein CASSGPRQGYNTEAFF.

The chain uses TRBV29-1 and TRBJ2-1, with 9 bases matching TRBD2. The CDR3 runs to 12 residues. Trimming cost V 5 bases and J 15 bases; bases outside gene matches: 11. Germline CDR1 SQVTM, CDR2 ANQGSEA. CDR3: CSVRPGLAGLFF. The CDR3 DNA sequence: TGCAGCGTTAGACCCGGCCTAGCGGGGTTGTTCTTC.

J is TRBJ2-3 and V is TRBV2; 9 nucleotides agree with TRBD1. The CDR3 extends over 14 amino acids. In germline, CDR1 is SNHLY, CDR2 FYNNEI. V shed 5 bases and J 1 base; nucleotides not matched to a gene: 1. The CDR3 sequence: CASSWTGGTDTQYF. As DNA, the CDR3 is TGTGCCAGCAGTTGGACAGGGGGCACAGATACGCAGTATTTT.

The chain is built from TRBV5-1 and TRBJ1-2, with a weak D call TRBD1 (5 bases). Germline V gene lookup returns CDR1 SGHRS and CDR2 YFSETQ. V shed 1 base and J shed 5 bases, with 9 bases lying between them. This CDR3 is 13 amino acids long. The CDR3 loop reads CASSLRQFYGYTF. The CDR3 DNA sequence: TGCGCCAGCAGCTTGCGACAGTTTTATGGCTACACCTTC. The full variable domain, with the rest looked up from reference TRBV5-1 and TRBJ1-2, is KAGVTQTPRYLIKTRGQQVTLSCSPISGHRSVSWYQQTPGQGLQFLFEYFSETQRNKGNFPGRFSGRQFSNSRSEMNVSTLELGDSALYLCASSLRQFYGYTFGSGTRLTVV.